This TCR beta chain came from a study of T cell responses to AZD1222 COVID-19 vaccine. CDR3 length: 20 amino acids. V was trimmed by 4 bases and J by 2 bases, leaving 26 bases between them. CDR1 is KGHSH, CDR2 LQKENI, per germline. Assay used: immunoSEQ multiplex PCR; TCRdb lists only in-frame clones, some missing. The table shows roughly 80,000 clones, with 88% occurring only once. Points from the study as a whole: Clonal diversity may have been underestimated in mostly white British donors. Across the whole spike, CD4 TCRs peaked at regions 160-218 and 743-854. Targeting of unmutated variant regions was reportedly seen in nearly half of spike-specific TCRs. Seropositive AZD1222 recipients at baseline numbered only 6 or 7.

In the case of this clone: The antigen remains unidentified.

This receptor was identified in an adult in good health. The sequenced sample was peripheral blood, obtained on day 0 of MenACWY control vaccination. The rearrangement uses TRBV18 and TRBJ2-2; perhaps TRBD2 as D (6 bases). CDR3 sequence (DNA): TGTGCCAGCTCACGCCGGACGAACCGGGACTCCCAGCGAAACACCGGGGAGCTGTTTTTT. Its translation: CASSRRTNRDSQRNTGELFF.